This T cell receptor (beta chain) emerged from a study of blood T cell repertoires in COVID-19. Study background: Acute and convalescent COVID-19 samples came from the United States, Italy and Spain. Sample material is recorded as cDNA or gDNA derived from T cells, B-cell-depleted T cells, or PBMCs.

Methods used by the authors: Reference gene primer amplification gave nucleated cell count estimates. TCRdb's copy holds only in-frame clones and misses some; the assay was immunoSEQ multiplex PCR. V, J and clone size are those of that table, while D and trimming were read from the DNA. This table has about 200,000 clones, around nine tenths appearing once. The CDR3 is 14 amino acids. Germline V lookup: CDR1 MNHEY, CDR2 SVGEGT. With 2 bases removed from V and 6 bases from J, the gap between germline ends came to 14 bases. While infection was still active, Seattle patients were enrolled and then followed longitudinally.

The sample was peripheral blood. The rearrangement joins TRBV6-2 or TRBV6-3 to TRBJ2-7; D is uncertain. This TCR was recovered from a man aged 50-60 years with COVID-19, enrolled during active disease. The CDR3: CASSYDSVSVEQYF. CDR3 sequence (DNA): TGTGCCAGCAGTTACGACTCCGTTTCAGTCGAGCAGTACTTC.